These T cell receptor beta chains were read from a single sample in a study of blood T cell repertoires in COVID-19. Generated by immunoSEQ multiplex PCR, the TCRdb table keeps only in-frame clones and is missing some. The sample shows 300,000 to 350,000 clones, about nine tenths of them seen only once. The sample taken for sequencing was PBMCs or T cells enriched from blood (not recorded which). Receptors originate from a woman aged 30 to 39 who had been exposed to COVID-19. CDR3s include the opening cysteine and the closing phenylalanine or tryptophan. Each record gives: clone size, D gene, V gene, J gene, CDR3 DNA, CDR3 protein. D genes are given only for firm matches. Only part of the rows carry a size: once, few, many, or a class if the clone is expanded.

clone size: .; D gene: .; V gene: TRBV11-2; J gene: TRBJ1-3; CDR3 DNA: TGTGCCAGCAGCTTAGGTCAGGGGTCTGGAAACACCATATATTTT; CDR3 protein: CASSLGQGSGNTIYF
clone size: .; D gene: TRBD1; V gene: TRBV28; J gene: TRBJ1-1; CDR3 DNA: TGTGCCAGCAGTATTATACAGGGGGCTGACACTGAAGCTTTCTTT; CDR3 protein: CASSIIQGADTEAFF
clone size: .; D gene: .; V gene: TRBV27; J gene: TRBJ1-1; CDR3 DNA: TGTGCCAGCAGTTCTTGGGCAGGCATTCGCACTGAAGCTTTCTTT; CDR3 protein: CASSSWAGIRTEAFF
clone size: once; D gene: TRBD2; V gene: TRBV28; J gene: TRBJ2-3; CDR3 DNA: TGTGCCAGCAGTTCTTTTAGACTAGCGGGAGGACGCACAGATACGCAGTATTTT; CDR3 protein: CASSSFRLAGGRTDTQYF
clone size: .; D gene: .; V gene: TRBV12-5; J gene: TRBJ2-7; CDR3 DNA: TGTGCTAGTGTCATACTATACCGGGACTTCCTCTTAACCTACGAGCAGTACTTC; CDR3 protein: CASVILYRDFLLTYEQYF
clone size: .; D gene: TRBD1; V gene: TRBV18; J gene: TRBJ1-4; CDR3 DNA: TGTGCCAGCTCATCCGGGACAGGGGCAAGGTGGGCTAATGAAAAACTGTTTTTT; CDR3 protein: CASSSGTGARWANEKLFF
clone size: .; D gene: .; V gene: TRBV3-1/TRBV3-2; J gene: TRBJ1-2; CDR3 DNA: TGTGCCAGCAGCCAAGACGGGACACGGGCGCTCCCGTCGGCTAGCACCTTC; CDR3 protein: CASSQDGTRALPSASTF
clone size: .; D gene: .; V gene: TRBV18; J gene: TRBJ1-2; CDR3 DNA: TGTGCCAGCTCACCGAGGGAGGACTATGGCTACACCTTC; CDR3 protein: CASSPREDYGYTF
clone size: .; D gene: .; V gene: TRBV7-3; J gene: TRBJ1-1; CDR3 DNA: TGTGCCAGCAGCGAGGGAGGCCGCACTGAAGCTTTCTTT; CDR3 protein: CASSEGGRTEAFF
clone size: .; D gene: .; V gene: TRBV11-2; J gene: TRBJ1-1; CDR3 DNA: TGTGCCAGCAGCTTAGGAGCGAACACTGAAGCTTTCTTT; CDR3 protein: CASSLGANTEAFF
clone size: few; D gene: TRBD1; V gene: TRBV3-1/TRBV3-2; J gene: TRBJ1-4; CDR3 DNA: TGTGCCAGCAGCCACCGACAGGGACCGGGTGAAAAACTGTTTTTT; CDR3 protein: CASSHRQGPGEKLFF
clone size: .; D gene: .; V gene: TRBV6-5; J gene: TRBJ1-2; CDR3 DNA: TGTGCCACACATTCCGGGGGGGCGTGGGGCTACACCTTC; CDR3 protein: CATHSGGAWGYTF
clone size: once; D gene: TRBD2; V gene: TRBV15; J gene: TRBJ2-7; CDR3 DNA: TGTGCCACCAGCACCTTAGCGGGAGGGCCGTACGAGCAGTACTTC; CDR3 protein: CATSTLAGGPYEQYF
clone size: .; D gene: .; V gene: TRBV18; J gene: TRBJ1-2; CDR3 DNA: TGTGCCAGCTCACCCGAAACAGGGTCCTTGGAAGGCTACACCTTC; CDR3 protein: CASSPETGSLEGYTF
clone size: .; D gene: .; V gene: TRBV5-6; J gene: TRBJ2-5; CDR3 DNA: TGTGCCAGCAGCTCGGGGATTCAAGAGACCCAGTACTTC; CDR3 protein: CASSSGIQETQYF
clone size: once; D gene: TRBD1; V gene: TRBV18; J gene: TRBJ2-6; CDR3 DNA: TGTGCCAGCCGGGGGGACAGGGAGTATTATGGGGCCAACGTCCTGACTTTC; CDR3 protein: CASRGDREYYGANVLTF
clone size: .; D gene: .; V gene: TRBV5-1; J gene: TRBJ1-2; CDR3 DNA: TGCGCCAGCAGCAGCGGGACGCGGGATGGTTTTGGCTACACCTTC; CDR3 protein: CASSSGTRDGFGYTF
clone size: .; D gene: TRBD2; V gene: TRBV9; J gene: TRBJ2-7; CDR3 DNA: TGTGCCAGCAGCGTAGGGACTAGCGGGAGCTTCGCCCACGAGCAGTACTTC; CDR3 protein: CASSVGTSGSFAHEQYF
clone size: .; D gene: TRBD2; V gene: TRBV18; J gene: TRBJ2-3; CDR3 DNA: TGTGCCAGCTCACCAGACCGACTAGCGGGGCCCATATGGGGTACGCAGTATTTT; CDR3 protein: CASSPDRLAGPIWGTQYF
clone size: .; D gene: .; V gene: TRBV28; J gene: TRBJ1-1; CDR3 DNA: TGTGCCACCTACCGGGATATCACTGAAGCTTTCTTT; CDR3 protein: CATYRDITEAFF
clone size: .; D gene: TRBD2; V gene: TRBV11-3; J gene: TRBJ2-5; CDR3 DNA: TGTGCCAGCAGCTTCACTAGCGGGAGGGCCGGGGAGACCCAGTACTTC; CDR3 protein: CASSFTSGRAGETQYF
clone size: few; D gene: .; V gene: TRBV11-2; J gene: TRBJ1-6; CDR3 DNA: TGTGCCAGCAGCTTTGAGGGAACAAATTCACCCCTCCACTTT; CDR3 protein: CASSFEGTNSPLHF
clone size: .; D gene: TRBD1; V gene: TRBV2; J gene: TRBJ1-2; CDR3 DNA: TGTGCCAGCAGCCGACAGGGAGGAGGTGGCTACACCTTC; CDR3 protein: CASSRQGGGGYTF
clone size: .; D gene: .; V gene: TRBV6-1; J gene: TRBJ2-7; CDR3 DNA: TGTGCCAGCAGTAAAGGACAGGGGGGTAGCGGGAGTCTCGACGAGCAGTACTTC; CDR3 protein: CASSKGQGGSGSLDEQYF
clone size: .; D gene: TRBD1; V gene: TRBV30; J gene: TRBJ1-3; CDR3 DNA: TGTGCCTGGAGTGTATGGGGACAGGCCCGCTCTGGAAACACCATATATTTT; CDR3 protein: CAWSVWGQARSGNTIYF